The source of this T cell receptor beta chain is a study of CD8 T cells in Susac syndrome. Study-level points and caveats: Peak Susac CD8+ clonal expansion occurred in TEMRA cells and active patients.

As for this clonotype: The antigen remains undetermined.

CDR3 length equals 14 residues. Per germline, CDR1 DFQATT and CDR2 SNEGSKA (reference sequence). The J segment lost 6 bases and the V segment lost 1 base, leaving 7 bases of the junction unmatched. RNA was extracted with the RNeasy kit, and a quantity of roughly 0.45 to 1 ug was reverse transcribed using random hexamers. MiXCR, applied by TCRdb to the immunoSEQ multiplex PCR reads, yields one record per CDR3 protein. Of roughly 130,000 distinct CDR3 sequences listed, over 90% were seen once; the top ten hold about 0.28%. This chain joins TRBV20-1 and TRBJ2-3; 7 nucleotides agree with TRBD1. Sequenced material: CD8+ T cells from PBMCs. The TCR was taken from a human donor with Susac syndrome. CDR3 loop: CSARGAGGEDTQYF. For the CDR3, the DNA is TGCAGTGCTAGAGGTGCAGGGGGAGAGGATACGCAGTATTTT.